This TCR beta chain was profiled in a study of blood T cells in healthy people across ages. Germline V gene sequence: CDR1 SGHAT, CDR2 FQNNGV. The CDR3 is 17 amino acids. With a J-beta primer mix and a sample-barcoded 5' primer, a second PCR ran about 7 to 11 cycles. TCRdb ran MiXCR on the 5' RACE reads and lists one entry per CDR3 protein. The repertoire holds hundreds of thousands of distinct CDR3 sequences, with more than 20% as singletons. This TCR derives from a man between 65 and 85 years old in good health. This rearrangement joins TRBV11-2 to TRBJ2-1; 9 bases agree with TRBD2. The J call may be incorrect, as the DNA end agrees better with TRBJ2-5. Sequencing was carried out using blood. CDR3 protein: CASSLTWREGQHETQYF. Written as DNA, the CDR3 is TGTGCCAGCAGCTTAACTTGGCGGGAGGGCCAGCATGAGACCCAGTACTTC.